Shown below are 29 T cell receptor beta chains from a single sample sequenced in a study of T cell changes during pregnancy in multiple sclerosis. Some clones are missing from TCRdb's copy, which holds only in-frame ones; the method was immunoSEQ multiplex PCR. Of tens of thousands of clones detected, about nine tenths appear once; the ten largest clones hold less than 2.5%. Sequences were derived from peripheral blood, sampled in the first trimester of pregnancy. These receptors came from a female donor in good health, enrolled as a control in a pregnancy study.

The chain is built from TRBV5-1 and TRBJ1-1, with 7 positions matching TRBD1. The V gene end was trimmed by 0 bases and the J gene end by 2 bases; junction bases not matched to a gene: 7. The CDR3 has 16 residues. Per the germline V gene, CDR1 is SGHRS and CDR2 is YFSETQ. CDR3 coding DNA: TGCGCCAGCAGCTTGGGGAAGGGACAGTTCAACACTGAAGCTTTCTTT. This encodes CASSLGKGQFNTEAFF.

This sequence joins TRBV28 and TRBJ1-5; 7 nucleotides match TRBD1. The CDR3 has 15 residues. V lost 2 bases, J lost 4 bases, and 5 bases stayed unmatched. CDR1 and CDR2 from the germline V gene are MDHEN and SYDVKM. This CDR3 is CASSLGDRDNQPQHF. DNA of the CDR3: TGTGCCAGCAGTTTAGGAGACAGGGATAATCAGCCCCAGCATTTT.

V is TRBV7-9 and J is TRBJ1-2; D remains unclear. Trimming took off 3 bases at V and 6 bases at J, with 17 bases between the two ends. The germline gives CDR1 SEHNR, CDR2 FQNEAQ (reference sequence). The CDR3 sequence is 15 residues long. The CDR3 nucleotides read TGTGCCAGCAGCTTCTATACAGACAACCCGGATGGCTACACCTTC. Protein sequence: CASSFYTDNPDGYTF. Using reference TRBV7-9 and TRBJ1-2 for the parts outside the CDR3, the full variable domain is DTGVSQNPRHKITKRGQNVTFRCDPISEHNRLYWYRQTLGQGPEFLTYFQNEAQLEKSRLLSDRFSAERPKGSFSTLEIQRTEQGDSAMYLCASSFYTDNPDGYTFGSGTRLTVV.

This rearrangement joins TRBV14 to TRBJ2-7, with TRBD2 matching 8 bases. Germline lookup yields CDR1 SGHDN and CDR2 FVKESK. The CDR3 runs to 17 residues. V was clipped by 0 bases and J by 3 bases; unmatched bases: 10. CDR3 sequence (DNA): TGTGCCAGCAGCCAAGAAGGAGGTTACGGGGGGGACTACGAGCAGTACTTC. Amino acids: CASSQEGGYGGDYEQYF.

CDR3 sequence reads: CASSRDRFNSPLHF. The CDR3 DNA is TGTGCCAGCAGCCGGGACAGATTTAATTCACCCCTCCACTTT. The V gene is TRBV7-3, the J gene TRBJ1-6, with 7 bases matching TRBD1. This CDR3 has 14 amino acids. Germline V gene lookup returns CDR1 SGHTA and CDR2 FQGTGA. The junction had 4 bases not matched to a gene; V was cut back by 5 bases and J by 6 bases.

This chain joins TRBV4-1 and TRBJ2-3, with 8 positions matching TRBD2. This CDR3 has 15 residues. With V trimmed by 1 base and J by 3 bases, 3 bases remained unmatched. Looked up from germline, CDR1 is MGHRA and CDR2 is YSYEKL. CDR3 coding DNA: TGCGCCAGCAGCCAAGGGCAGCGGGGGACAGATACGCAGTATTTT. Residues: CASSQGQRGTDTQYF.

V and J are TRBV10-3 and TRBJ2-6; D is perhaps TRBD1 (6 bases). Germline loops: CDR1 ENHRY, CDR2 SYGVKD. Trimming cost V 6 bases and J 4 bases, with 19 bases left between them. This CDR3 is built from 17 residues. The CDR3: CAIRRPPGANGANVLTF. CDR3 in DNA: TGTGCCATCAGGAGGCCTCCAGGGGCGAACGGGGCCAACGTCCTGACTTTC.

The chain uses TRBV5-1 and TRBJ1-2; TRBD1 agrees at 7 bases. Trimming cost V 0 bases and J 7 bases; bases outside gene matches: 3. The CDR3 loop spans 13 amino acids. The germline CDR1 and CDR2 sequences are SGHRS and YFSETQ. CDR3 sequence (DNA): TGCGCCAGCAGCTTGGGACAGGGAGTTGGCTACACCTTC. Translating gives CASSLGQGVGYTF. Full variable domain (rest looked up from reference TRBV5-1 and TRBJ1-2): KAGVTQTPRYLIKTRGQQVTLSCSPISGHRSVSWYQQTPGQGLQFLFEYFSETQRNKGNFPGRFSGRQFSNSRSEMNVSTLELGDSALYLCASSLGQGVGYTFGSGTRLTVV.

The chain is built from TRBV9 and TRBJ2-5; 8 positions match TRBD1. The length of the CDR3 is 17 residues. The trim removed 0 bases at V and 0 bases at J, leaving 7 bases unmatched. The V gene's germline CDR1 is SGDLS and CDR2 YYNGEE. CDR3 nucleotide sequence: TGTGCCAGCAGCGTAGGACTTGGGACAGGTAACCAAGAGACCCAGTACTTC. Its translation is CASSVGLGTGNQETQYF.

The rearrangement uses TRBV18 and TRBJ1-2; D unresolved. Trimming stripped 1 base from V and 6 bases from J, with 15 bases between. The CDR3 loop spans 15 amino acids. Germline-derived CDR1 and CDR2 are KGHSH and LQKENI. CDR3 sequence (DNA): TGTGCCAGCTCACCACTAGCGGAAAGGGTTGATGGCTACACCTTC. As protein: CASSPLAERVDGYTF.

The CDR3 here is CASSKTAAETQYF. CDR3 nucleotides: TGTGCCAGCAGTAAGACAGCCGCAGAGACCCAGTACTTC. The chain recombines TRBV6-5 with TRBJ2-5, with D possibly matching TRBD1 (5 bases). V lost 5 bases and J lost 4, with 11 bases in between. The CDR3 is made up of 13 amino acids. Germline V gene data show CDR1 as MNHEY and CDR2 as SVGAGI.

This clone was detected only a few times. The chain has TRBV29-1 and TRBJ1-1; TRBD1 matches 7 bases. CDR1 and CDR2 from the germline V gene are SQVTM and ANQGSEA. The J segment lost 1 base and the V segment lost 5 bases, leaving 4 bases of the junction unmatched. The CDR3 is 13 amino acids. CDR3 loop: CSVSQGTNTEAFF. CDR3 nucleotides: TGCAGCGTTTCACAGGGGACGAACACTGAAGCTTTCTTT.

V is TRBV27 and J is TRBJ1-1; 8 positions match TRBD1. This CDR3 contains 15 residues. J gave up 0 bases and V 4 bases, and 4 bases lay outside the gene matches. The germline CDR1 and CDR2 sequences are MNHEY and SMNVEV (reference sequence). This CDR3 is CASSSRDRLNTEAFF. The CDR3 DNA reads TGTGCCAGCAGTTCCCGGGACAGGTTGAACACTGAAGCTTTCTTT.

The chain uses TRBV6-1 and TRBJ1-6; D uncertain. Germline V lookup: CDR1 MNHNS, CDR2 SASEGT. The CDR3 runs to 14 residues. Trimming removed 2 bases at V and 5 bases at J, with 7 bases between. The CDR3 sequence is CASSETTDNSPLHF. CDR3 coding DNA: TGTGCCAGCAGTGAAACAACAGATAATTCACCCCTCCACTTT.

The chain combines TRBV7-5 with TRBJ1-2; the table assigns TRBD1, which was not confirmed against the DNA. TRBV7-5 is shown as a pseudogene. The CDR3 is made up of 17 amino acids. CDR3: CARSLGQGAPTNYGYTF. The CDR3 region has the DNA TGTGCCAGAAGCTTAGGGCAGGGGGCGCCAACTAACTATGGCTACACCTTC.

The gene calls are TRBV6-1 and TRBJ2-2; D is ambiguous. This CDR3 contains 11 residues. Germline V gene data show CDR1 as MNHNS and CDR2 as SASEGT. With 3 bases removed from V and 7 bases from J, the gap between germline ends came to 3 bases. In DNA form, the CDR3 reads TGTGCCAGCAGTGAGTACGGGGAGCTGTTTTTT. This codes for CASSEYGELFF.

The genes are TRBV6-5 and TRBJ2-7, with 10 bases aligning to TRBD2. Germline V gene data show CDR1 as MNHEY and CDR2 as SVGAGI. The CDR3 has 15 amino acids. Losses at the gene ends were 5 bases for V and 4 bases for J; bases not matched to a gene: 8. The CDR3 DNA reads TGTGCCAGCAGTAAAACTAGCGGGGATCAATACGAGCAGTACTTC. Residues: CASSKTSGDQYEQYF.

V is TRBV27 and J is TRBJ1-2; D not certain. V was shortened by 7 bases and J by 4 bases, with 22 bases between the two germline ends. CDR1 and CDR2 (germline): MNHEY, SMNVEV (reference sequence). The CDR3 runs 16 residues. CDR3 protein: CASTPGQAGGLYGYTF. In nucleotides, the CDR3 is TGTGCCAGCACCCCAGGCCAAGCGGGAGGTCTCTATGGCTACACCTTC.

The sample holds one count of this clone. The CDR3 DNA is TGTGCCAGCAGTAACGGAGGCACCTCCTACGAGCAGTACTTC. Protein sequence: CASSNGGTSYEQYF. The V and J genes are TRBV6-5 and TRBJ2-7; D perhaps matches TRBD2 (5 bases). The CDR3 sequence is 14 residues long. V shed 5 bases and J shed 0 bases, with 11 bases lying between them. Germline V lookup: CDR1 MNHEY, CDR2 SVGAGI.

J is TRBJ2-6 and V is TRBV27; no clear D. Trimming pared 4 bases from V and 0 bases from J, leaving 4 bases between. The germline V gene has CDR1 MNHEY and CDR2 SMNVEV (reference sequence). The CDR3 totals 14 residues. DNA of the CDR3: TGTGCCAGCAGTTCCATCTCTGGGGCCAACGTCCTGACTTTC. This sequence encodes CASSSISGANVLTF.

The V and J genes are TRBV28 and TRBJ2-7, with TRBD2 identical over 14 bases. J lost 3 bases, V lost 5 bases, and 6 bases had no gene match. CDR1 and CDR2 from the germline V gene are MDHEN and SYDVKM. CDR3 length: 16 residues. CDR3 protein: CASSTGTSGSGYEQYF. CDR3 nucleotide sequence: TGTGCCAGCAGTACCGGGACTAGCGGGAGTGGCTACGAGCAGTACTTC. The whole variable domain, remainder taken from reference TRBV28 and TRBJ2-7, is DVKVTQSSRYLVKRTGEKVFLECVQDMDHENMFWYRQDPGLGLRLIYFSYDVKMKEKGDIPEGYSVSREKKERFSLILESASTNQTSMYLCASSTGTSGSGYEQYFGPGTRLTVT.

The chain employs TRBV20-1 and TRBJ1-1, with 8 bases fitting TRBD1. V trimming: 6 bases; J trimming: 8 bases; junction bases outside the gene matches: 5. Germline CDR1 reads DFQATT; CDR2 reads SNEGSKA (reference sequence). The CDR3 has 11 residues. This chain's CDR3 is CSAEDRAEAFF. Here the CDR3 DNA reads TGCAGTGCGGAGGACAGGGCGGAAGCTTTCTTT.

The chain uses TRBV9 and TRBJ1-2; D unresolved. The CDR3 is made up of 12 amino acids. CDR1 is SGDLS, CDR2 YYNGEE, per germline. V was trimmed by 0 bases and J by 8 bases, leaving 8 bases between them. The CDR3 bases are TGTGCCAGCAGCGTAGAGAGCTACGGCTACACCTTC. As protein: CASSVESYGYTF.

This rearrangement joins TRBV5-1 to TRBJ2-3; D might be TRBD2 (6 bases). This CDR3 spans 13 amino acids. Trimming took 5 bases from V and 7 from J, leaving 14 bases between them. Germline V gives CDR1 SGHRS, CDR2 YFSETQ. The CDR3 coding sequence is TGCGCCAGCAGGGGGGGTTCAGGCAATACGCAGTATTTT. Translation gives CASRGGSGNTQYF.

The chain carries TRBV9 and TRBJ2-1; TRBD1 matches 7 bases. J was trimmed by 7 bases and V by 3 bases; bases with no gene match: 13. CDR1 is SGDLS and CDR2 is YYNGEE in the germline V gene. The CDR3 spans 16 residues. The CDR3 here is CASSARDSSGRNEQFF. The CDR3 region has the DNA TGTGCCAGCAGCGCCCGGGACAGTTCGGGCAGAAATGAGCAGTTCTTC.

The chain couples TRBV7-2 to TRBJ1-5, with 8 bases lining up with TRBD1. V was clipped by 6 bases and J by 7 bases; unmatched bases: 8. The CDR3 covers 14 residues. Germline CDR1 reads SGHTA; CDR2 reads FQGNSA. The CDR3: CASSQRTGRQPQHF. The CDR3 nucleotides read TGTGCCAGCAGTCAAAGGACAGGGCGACAGCCCCAGCATTTT.

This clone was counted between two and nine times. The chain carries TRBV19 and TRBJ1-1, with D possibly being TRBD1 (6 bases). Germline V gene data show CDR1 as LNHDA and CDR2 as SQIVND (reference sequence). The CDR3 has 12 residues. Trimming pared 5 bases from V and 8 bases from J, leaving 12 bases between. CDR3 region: CASSVGTTEAFF. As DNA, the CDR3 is TGTGCCAGTAGTGTCGGGACAACCGAAGCTTTCTTT.

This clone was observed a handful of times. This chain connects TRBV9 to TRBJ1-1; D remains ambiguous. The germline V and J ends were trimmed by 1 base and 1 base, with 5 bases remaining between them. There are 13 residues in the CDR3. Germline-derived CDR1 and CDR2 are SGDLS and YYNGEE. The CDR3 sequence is CASSVTGNTEAFF. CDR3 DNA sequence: TGTGCCAGCAGCGTAACCGGGAACACTGAAGCTTTCTTT.

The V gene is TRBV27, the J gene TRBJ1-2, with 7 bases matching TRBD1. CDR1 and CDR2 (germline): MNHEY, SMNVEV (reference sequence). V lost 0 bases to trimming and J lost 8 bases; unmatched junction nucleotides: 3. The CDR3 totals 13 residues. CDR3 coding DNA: TGTGCCAGCAGTTTATCGACAGGGAGCGGCTACACCTTC. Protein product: CASSLSTGSGYTF.